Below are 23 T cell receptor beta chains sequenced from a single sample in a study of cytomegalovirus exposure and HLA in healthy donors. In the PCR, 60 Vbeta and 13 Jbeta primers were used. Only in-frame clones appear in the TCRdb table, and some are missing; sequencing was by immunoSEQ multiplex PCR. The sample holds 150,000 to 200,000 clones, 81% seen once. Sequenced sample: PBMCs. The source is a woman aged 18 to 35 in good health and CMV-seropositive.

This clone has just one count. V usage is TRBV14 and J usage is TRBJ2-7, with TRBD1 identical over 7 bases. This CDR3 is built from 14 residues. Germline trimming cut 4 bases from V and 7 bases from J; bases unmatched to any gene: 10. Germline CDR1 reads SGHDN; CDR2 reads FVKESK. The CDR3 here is CASSPRQGLGEQYF. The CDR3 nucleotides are TGTGCCAGCAGCCCGAGACAGGGTCTGGGGGAGCAGTACTTC.

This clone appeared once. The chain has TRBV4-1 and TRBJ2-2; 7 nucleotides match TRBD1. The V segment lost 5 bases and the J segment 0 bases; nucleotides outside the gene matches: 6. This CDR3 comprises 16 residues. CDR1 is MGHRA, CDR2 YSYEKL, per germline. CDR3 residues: CASSVGQFANTGELFF. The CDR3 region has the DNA TGCGCCAGCAGCGTGGGACAGTTCGCGAACACCGGGGAGCTGTTTTTT.

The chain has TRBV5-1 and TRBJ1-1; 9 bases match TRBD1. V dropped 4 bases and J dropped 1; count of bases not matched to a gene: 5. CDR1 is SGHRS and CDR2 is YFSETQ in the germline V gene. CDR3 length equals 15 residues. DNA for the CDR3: TGCGCCAGCAGCGTACGGACAGGGGAGAACACTGAAGCTTTCTTT. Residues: CASSVRTGENTEAFF.

The CDR3 bases are TGTGCCAGCTCACCACCCACGAAGGGGGCGCGCACAGATACGCAGTATTTT. Encoded protein: CASSPPTKGARTDTQYF. V gene TRBV18 combines with J gene TRBJ2-3, with 7 bases fitting TRBD1. The CDR3 length is 17 residues. Germline V gene lookup returns CDR1 KGHSH and CDR2 LQKENI. The junction had 7 bases not matched to a gene; V was cut back by 0 bases and J by 1 base.

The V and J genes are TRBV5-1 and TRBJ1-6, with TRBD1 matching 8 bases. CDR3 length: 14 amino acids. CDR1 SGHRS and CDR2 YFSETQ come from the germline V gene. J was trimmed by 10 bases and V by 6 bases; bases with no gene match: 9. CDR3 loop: CASNVGQGGSPLHF. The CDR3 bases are TGCGCCAGCAACGTAGGACAGGGTGGATCACCCCTCCACTTT.

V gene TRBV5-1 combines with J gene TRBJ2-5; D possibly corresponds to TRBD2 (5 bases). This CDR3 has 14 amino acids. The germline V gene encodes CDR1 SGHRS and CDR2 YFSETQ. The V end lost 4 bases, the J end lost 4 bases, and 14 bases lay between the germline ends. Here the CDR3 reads CASSRASGGETQYF. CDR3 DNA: TGCGCCAGCAGCCGGGCCAGCGGTGGAGAGACCCAGTACTTC. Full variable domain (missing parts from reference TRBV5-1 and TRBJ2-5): KAGVTQTPRYLIKTRGQQVTLSCSPISGHRSVSWYQQTPGQGLQFLFEYFSETQRNKGNFPGRFSGRQFSNSRSEMNVSTLELGDSALYLCASSRASGGETQYFGPGTRLLVL.

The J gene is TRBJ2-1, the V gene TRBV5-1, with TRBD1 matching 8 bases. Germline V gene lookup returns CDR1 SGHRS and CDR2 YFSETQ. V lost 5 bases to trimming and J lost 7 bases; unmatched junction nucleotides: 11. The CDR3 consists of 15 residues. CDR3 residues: CASRALDREVNEQFF. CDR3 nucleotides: TGCGCCAGCAGAGCTTTGGACAGGGAGGTAAATGAGCAGTTCTTC.

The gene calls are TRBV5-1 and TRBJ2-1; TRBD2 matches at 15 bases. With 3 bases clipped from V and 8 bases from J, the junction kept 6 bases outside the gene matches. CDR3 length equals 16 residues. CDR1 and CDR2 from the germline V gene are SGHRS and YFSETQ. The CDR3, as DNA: TGCGCCAGCAGCTGGACCGGGACTAGCGGGGGGTATGAGCAGTTCTTC. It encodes CASSWTGTSGGYEQFF.

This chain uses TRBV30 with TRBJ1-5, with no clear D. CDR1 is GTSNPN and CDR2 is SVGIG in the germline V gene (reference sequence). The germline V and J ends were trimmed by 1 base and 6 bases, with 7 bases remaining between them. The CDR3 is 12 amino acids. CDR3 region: CAWSENGQPQHF. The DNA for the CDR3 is TGTGCCTGGAGTGAAAACGGTCAGCCCCAGCATTTT.

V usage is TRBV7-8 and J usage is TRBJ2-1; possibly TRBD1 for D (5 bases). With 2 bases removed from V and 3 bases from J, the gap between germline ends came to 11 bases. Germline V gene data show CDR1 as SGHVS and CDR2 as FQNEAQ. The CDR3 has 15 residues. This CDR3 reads CASSLQRGYYNEQFF. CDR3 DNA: TGTGCCAGCAGCTTACAAAGGGGCTACTACAATGAGCAGTTCTTC.

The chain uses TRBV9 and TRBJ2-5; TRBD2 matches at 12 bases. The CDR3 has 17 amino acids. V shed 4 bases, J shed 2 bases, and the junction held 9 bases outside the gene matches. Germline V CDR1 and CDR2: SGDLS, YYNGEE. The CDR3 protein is CASSPIELAGGQETQYF. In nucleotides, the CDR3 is TGTGCCAGCAGCCCCATAGAACTAGCGGGGGGACAAGAGACCCAGTACTTC. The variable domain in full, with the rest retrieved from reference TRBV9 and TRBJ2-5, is DSGVTQTPKHLITATGQRVTLRCSPRSGDLSVYWYQQSLDQGLQFLIQYYNGEERAKGNILERFSAQQFPDLHSELNLSSLELGDSALYFCASSPIELAGGQETQYFGPGTRLLVL.

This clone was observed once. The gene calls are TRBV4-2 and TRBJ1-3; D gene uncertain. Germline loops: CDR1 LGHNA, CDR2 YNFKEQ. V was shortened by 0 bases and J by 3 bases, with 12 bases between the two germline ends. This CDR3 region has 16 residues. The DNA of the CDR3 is TGTGCCAGCAGCCAAGAAGCACTGGGCAATGGAAACACCATATATTTT. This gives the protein CASSQEALGNGNTIYF.

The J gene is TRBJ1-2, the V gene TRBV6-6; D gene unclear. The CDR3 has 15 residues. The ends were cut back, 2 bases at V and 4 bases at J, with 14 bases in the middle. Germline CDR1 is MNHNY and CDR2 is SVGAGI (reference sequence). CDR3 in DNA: TGTGCCAGCAGTTACCGACCGGGGTTAGGCTATGGCTACACCTTC. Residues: CASSYRPGLGYGYTF.

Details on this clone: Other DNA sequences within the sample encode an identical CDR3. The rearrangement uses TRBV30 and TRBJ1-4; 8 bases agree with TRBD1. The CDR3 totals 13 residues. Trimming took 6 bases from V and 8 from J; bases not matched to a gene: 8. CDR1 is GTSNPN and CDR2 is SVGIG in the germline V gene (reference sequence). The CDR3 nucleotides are TGTGCCTGCTCTGACAGGGGAGGAGAAAAACTGTTTTTT. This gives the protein CACSDRGGEKLFF. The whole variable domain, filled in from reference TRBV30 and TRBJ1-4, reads SQTIHQWPATLVQPVGSPLSLECTVEGTSNPNLYWYRQAAGRGLQLLFYSVGIGQISSEVPQNLSASRPQDRQFILSSKKLLLSDSGFYLCACSDRGGEKLFFGSGTQLSVL.

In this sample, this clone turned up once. CDR3 DNA: TGTGCCAGCAGCTGGTTCGCAGGGGGCGCTGTAGCTTTCTTT. It yields the protein CASSWFAGGAVAFF. This chain uses TRBV7-2 with TRBJ1-1, with 8 positions matching TRBD1. The CDR3 runs 14 residues. In germline, CDR1 is SGHTA, CDR2 FQGNSA. V shed 4 bases and J 10 bases; nucleotides not matched to a gene: 11.

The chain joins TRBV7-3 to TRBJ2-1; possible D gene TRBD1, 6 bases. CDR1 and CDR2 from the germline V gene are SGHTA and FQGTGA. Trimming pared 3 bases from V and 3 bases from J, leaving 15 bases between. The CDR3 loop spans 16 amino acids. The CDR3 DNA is TGTGCCAGCAGCTTGGTAGCAGGGGAAATCTACAATGAGCAGTTCTTC. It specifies CASSLVAGEIYNEQFF. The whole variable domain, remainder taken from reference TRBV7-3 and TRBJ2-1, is GAGVSQTPSNKVTEKGKYVELRCDPISGHTALYWYRQSLGQGPEFLIYFQGTGAADDSGLPNDRFFAVRPEGSVSTLKIQRTERGDSAVYLCASSLVAGEIYNEQFFGPGTRLTVL.

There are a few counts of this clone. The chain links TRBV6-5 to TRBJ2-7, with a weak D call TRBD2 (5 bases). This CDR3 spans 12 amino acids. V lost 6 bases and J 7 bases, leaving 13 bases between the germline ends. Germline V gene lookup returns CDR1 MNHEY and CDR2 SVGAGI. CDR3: CASSLRRGEQYF. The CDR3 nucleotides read TGTGCCAGCAGCTTGCGTAGAGGGGAGCAGTACTTC.

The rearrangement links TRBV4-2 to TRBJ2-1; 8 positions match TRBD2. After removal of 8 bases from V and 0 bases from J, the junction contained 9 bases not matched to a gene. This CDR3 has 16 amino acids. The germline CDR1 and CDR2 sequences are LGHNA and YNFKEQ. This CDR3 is CASHPSGGSSYNEQFF. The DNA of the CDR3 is TGTGCCAGCCATCCAAGCGGGGGTTCCTCCTACAATGAGCAGTTCTTC.

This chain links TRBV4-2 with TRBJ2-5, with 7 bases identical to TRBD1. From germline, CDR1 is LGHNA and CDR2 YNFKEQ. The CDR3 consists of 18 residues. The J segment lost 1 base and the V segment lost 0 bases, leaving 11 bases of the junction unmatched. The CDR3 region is CASSQELRATGVQETQYF. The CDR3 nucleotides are TGTGCCAGCAGCCAAGAACTGAGGGCAACAGGGGTCCAAGAGACCCAGTACTTC.

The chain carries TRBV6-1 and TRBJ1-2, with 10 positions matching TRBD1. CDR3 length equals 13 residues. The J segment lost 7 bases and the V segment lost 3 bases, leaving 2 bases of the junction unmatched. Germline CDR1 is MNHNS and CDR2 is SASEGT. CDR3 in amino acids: CASSDWDRGGYTF. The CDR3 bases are TGTGCCAGCAGTGATTGGGACAGGGGTGGCTACACCTTC.

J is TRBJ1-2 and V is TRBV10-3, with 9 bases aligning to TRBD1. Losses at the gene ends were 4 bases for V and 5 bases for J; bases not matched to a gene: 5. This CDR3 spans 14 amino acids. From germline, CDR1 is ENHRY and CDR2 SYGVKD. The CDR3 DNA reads TGTGCCATCAGTGCTCCGGGACAGGGATATGGCTACACCTTC. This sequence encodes CAISAPGQGYGYTF.

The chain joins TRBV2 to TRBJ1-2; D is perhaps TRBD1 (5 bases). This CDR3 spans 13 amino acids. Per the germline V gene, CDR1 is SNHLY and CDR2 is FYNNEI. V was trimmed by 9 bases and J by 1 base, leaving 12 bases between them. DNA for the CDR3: TGTGCCAGGGGGGAGGGGATTAACTATGGCTACACCTTC. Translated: CARGEGINYGYTF.

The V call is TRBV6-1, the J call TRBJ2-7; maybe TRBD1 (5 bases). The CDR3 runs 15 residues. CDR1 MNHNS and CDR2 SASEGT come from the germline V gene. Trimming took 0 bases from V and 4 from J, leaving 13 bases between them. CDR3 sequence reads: CASSEAVRAAYEQYF. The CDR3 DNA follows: TGTGCCAGCAGTGAAGCGGTCAGGGCGGCATACGAGCAGTACTTC.